This TCR beta chain was identified during a study of blood T cell repertoires in COVID-19. The germline V and J ends were trimmed by 4 bases and 4 bases, with 11 bases remaining between them. The CDR3 covers 14 residues. CDR1 is SGDLS, CDR2 YYNGEE, per germline. Cohort placement rested on clinical history that participants reported themselves. In the original processing: Reference gene primers were amplified, and this amplification served to estimate nucleated cell counts. Repertoires were generated with immunoSEQ multiplex PCR, while TCRdb's copy carries only in-frame clones and drops some. V, J and clone size were drawn from that table, and D and trimming were deduced from the DNA. The sample has a few hundred thousand clones, about nine tenths seen once; the top ten hold 1.7%.

This chain uses TRBV9 with TRBJ2-2; unclear D gene. This sequence originates from a woman between 25 and 40 years old who had recovered from COVID-19. The sample was PBMCs or T cells enriched from blood (not recorded which). CDR3 amino acids: CASSRDTTTGELFF. In nucleotides, the CDR3 is TGTGCCAGCAGCAGAGACACGACCACCGGGGAGCTGTTTTTT.